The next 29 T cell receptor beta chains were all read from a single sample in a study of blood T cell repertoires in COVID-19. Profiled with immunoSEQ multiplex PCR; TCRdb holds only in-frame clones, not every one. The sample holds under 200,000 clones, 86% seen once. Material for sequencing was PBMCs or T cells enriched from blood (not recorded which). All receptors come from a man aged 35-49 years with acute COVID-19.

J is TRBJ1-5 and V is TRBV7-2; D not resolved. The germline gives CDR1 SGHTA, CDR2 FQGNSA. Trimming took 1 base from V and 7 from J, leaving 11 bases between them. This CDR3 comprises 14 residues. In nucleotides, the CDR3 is TGTGCCAGCAGCTTAGGGGTGCCCGGGCAGCCCCAGCATTTT. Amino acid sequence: CASSLGVPGQPQHF.

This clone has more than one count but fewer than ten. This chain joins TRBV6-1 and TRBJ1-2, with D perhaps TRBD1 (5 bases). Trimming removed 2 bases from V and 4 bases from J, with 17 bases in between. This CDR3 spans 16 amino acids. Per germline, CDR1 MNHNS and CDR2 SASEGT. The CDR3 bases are TGTGCCAGCAGTGAATCACTCAGGGCCGGGGGCTATGGCTACACCTTC. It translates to CASSESLRAGGYGYTF.

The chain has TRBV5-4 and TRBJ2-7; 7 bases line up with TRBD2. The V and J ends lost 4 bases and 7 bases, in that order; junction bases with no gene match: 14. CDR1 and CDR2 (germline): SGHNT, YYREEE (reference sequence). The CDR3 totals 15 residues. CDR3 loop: CASSLLSGRAREQYF. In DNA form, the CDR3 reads TGTGCCAGCAGCCTCCTTTCGGGGAGGGCTCGGGAGCAGTACTTC. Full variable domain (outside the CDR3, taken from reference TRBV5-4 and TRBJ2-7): ETGVTQSPTHLIKTRGQQVTLRCSSQSGHNTVSWYQQALGQGPQFIFQYYREEENGRGNFPPRFSGLQFPNYSSELNVNALELDDSALYLCASSLLSGRAREQYFGPGTRLTVT.

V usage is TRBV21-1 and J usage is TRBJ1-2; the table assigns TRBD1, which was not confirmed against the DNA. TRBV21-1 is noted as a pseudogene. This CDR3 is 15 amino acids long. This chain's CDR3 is CASSTGRRGFPGYTF. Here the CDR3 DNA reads TGTGCCAGCAGCACCGGGCGCAGGGGCTTTCCGGGCTACACCTTC.

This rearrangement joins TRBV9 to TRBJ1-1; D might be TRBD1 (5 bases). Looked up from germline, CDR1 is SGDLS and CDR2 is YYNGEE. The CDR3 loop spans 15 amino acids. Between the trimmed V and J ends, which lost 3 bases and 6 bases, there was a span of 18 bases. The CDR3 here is CASSARQNDHAEAFF. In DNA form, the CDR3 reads TGTGCCAGCAGCGCCCGACAGAACGACCACGCTGAAGCTTTCTTT. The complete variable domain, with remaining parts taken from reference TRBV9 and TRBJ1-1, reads DSGVTQTPKHLITATGQRVTLRCSPRSGDLSVYWYQQSLDQGLQFLIQYYNGEERAKGNILERFSAQQFPDLHSELNLSSLELGDSALYFCASSARQNDHAEAFFGQGTRLTVV.

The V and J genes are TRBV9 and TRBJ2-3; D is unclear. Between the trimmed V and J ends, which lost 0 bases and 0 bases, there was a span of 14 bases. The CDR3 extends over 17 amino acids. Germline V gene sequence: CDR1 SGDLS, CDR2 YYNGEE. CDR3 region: CASSVGVLPPSTDTQYF. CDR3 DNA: TGTGCCAGCAGCGTAGGAGTATTGCCTCCTAGCACAGATACGCAGTATTTT.

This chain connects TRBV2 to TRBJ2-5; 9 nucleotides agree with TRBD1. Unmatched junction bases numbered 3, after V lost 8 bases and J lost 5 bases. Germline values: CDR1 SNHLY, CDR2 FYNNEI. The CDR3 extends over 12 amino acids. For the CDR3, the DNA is TGTGCCAGCCACAGGGGGCAGGAGACCCAGTACTTC. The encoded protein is CASHRGQETQYF.

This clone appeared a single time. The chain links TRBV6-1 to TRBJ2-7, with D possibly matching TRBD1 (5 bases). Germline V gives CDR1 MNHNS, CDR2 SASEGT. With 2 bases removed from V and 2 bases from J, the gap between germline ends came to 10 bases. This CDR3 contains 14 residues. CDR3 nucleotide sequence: TGTGCCAGCAGTGAACAGGGTGGGACCTACGAGCAGTACTTC. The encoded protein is CASSEQGGTYEQYF.

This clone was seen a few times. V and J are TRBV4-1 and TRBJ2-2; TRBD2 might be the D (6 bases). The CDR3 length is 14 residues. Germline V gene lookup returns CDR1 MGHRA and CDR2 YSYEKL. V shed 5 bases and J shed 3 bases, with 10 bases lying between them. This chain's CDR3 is CASSYRDYTGELFF. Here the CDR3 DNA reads TGCGCCAGCAGCTACCGGGACTACACCGGGGAGCTGTTTTTT.

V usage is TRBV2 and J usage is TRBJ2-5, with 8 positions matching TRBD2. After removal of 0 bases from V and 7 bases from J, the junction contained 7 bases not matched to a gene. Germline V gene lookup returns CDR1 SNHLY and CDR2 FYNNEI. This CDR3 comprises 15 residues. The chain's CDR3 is CASSEAGLAGGTQYF. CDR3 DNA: TGTGCCAGCAGTGAAGCCGGACTAGCTGGCGGGACCCAGTACTTC.

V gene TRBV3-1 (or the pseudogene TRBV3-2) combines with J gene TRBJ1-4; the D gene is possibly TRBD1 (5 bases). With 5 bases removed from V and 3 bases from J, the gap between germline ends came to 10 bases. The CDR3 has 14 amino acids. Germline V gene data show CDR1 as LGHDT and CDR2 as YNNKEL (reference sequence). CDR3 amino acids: CASSSTTANEKLFF. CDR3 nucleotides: TGTGCCAGCAGCAGCACGACAGCTAATGAAAAACTGTTTTTT.

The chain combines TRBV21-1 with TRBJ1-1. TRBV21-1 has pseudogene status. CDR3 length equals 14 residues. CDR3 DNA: TGTGCCAGCAGCTCACCCAGGGAGGACACTGAAGCTTTCTTT. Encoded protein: CASSSPREDTEAFF.

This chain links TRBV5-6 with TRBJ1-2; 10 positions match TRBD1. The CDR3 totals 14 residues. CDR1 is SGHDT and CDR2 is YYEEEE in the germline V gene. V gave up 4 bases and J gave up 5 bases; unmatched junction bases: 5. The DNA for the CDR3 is TGTGCCAGCAGCGACCGGGACAGGGGTTATGGCTACACCTTC. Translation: CASSDRDRGYGYTF.

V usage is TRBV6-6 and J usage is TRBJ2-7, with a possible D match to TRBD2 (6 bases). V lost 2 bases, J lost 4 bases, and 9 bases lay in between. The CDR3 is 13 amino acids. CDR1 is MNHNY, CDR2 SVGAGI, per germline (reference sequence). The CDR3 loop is CASSYGTVYEQYF. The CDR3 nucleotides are TGTGCCAGCAGTTACGGGACTGTGTACGAGCAGTACTTC.

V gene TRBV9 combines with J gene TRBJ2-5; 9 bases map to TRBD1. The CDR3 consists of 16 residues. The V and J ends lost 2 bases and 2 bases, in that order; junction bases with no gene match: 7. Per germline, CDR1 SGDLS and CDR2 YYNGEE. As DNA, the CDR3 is TGTGCCAGCAGCGTTGGAACAGGGGGCAGGCAAGAGACCCAGTACTTC. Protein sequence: CASSVGTGGRQETQYF.

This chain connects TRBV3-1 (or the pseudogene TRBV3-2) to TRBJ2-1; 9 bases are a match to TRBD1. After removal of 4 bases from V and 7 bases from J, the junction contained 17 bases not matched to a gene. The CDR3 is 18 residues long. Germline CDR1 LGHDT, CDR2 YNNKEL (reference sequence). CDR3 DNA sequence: TGTGCCAGCAGCCCACGTCCCGGGACAGGGCCGGGCGGGAATGAGCAGTTCTTC. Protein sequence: CASSPRPGTGPGGNEQFF.

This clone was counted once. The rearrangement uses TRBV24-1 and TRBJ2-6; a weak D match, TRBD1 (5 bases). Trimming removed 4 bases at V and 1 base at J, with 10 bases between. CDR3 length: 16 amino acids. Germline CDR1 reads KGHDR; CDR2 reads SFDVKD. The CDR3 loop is CATSDSDRSGANVLTF. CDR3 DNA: TGTGCCACCAGTGACAGTGACAGATCTGGGGCCAACGTCCTGACTTTC.

The chain's CDR3 is CAGEVSNTEAFF. For the CDR3, the DNA is TGTGCCGGAGAGGTTTCGAACACTGAAGCTTTCTTT. V and J are TRBV7-9 and TRBJ1-1; D is unresolved. Germline assignment: CDR1 SEHNR and CDR2 FQNEAQ (reference sequence). V shed 11 bases and J shed 1 base, with 11 bases lying between them. The CDR3 has 12 amino acids.

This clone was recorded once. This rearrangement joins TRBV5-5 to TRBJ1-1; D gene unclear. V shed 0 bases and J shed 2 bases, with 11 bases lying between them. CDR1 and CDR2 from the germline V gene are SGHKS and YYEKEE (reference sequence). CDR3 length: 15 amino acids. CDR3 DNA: TGTGCCAGCAGCTTGGCGGGGTTCGCTAACACTGAAGCTTTCTTT. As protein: CASSLAGFANTEAFF.

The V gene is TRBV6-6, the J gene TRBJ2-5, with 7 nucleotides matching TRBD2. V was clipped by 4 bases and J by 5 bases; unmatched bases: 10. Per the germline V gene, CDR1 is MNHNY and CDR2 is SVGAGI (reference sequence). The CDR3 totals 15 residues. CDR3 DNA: TGTGCCAGCAGTTGGTCGGGGGGTTCTAGTGAGACCCAGTACTTC. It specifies CASSWSGGSSETQYF.

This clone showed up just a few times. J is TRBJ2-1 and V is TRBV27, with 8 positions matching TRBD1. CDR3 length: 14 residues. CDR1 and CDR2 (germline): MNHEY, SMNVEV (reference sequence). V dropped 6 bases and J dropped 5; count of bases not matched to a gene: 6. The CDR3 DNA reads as TGTGCCAGCAGACTCGGACAGGGAAACAATGAGCAGTTCTTC. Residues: CASRLGQGNNEQFF.

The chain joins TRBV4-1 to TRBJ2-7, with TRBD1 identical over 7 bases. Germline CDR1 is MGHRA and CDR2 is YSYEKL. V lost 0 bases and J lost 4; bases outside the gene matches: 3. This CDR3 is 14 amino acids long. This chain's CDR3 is CASSQERDSYEQYF. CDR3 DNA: TGCGCCAGCAGCCAAGAACGGGACAGTTACGAGCAGTACTTC.

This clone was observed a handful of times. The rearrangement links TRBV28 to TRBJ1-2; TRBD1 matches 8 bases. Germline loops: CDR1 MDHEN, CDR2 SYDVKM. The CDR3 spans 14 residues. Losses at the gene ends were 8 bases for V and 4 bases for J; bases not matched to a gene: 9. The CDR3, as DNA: TGTGCCAGCCAGATCCCAGGGGGCGGCTATGGCTACACCTTC. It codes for CASQIPGGGYGYTF.

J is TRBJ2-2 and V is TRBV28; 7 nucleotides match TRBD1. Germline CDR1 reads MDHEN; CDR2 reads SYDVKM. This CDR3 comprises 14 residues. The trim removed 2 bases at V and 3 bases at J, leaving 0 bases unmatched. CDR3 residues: CASSLRGHTGELFF. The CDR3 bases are TGTGCCAGCAGTTTAAGGGGGCACACCGGGGAGCTGTTTTTT.

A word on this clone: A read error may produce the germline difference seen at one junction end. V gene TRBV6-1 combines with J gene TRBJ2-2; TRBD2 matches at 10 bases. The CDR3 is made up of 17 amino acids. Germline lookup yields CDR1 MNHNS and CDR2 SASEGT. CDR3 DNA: TGTGCCAGCGGTGAAAGGCTAGGGACTAGCGACACCGGGGAGCTGTTTTTT. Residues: CASGERLGTSDTGELFF.

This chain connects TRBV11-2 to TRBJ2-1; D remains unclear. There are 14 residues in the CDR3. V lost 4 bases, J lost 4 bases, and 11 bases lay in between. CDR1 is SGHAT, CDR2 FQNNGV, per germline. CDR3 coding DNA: TGTGCCAGCAGCTCCTCCCTCGGTTACAATGAGCAGTTCTTC. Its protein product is CASSSSLGYNEQFF.

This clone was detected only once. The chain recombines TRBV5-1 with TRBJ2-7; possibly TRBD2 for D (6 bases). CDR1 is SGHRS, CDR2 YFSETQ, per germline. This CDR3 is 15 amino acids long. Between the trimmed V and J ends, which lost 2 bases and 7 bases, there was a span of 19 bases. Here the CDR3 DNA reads TGCGCCAGCAGCTTTGATAGCGGCAGAACAGGTGAGCAGTACTTC. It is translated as CASSFDSGRTGEQYF.

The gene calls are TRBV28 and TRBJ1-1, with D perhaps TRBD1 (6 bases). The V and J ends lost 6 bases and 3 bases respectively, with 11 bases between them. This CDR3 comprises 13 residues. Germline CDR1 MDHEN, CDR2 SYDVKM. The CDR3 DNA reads TGTGCCAGCAGGCAGGGGCAGGACACTGAAGCTTTCTTT. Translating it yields CASRQGQDTEAFF.

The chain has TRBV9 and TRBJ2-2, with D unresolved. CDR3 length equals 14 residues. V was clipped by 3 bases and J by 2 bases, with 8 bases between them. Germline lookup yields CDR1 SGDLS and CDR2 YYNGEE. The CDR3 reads CASSGHSNTGELFF. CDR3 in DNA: TGTGCCAGCAGCGGACATTCAAACACCGGGGAGCTGTTTTTT.